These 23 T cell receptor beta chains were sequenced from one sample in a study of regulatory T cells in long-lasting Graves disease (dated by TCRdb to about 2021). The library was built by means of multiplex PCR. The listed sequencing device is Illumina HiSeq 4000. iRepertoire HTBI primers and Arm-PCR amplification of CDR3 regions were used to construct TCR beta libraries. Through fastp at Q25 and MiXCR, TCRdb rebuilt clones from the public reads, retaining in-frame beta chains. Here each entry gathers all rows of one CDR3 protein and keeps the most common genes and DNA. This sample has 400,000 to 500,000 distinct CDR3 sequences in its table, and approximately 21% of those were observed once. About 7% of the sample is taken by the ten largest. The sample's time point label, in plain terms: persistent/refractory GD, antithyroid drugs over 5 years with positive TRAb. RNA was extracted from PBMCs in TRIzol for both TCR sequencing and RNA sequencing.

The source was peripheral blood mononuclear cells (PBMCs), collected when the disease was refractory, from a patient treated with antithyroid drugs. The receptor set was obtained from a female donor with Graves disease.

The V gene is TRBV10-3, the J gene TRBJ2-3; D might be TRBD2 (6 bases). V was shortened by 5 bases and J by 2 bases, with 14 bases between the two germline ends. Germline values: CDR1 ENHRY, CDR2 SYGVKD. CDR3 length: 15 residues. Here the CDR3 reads CAISQPSEHTDTQYF. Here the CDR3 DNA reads TGTGCCATCAGTCAACCTAGCGAACACACAGATACGCAGTATTTT.

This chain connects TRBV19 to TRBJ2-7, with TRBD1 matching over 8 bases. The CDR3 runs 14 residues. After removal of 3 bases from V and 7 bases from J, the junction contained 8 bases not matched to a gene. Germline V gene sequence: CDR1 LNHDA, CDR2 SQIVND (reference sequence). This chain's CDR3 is CASSIRGPSGEQYF. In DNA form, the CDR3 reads TGTGCCAGTAGTATCAGGGGGCCCAGCGGTGAGCAGTACTTC. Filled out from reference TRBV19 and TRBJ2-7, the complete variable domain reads DGGITQSPKYLFRKEGQNVTLSCEQNLNHDAMYWYRQDPGQGLRLIYYSQIVNDFQKGDIAEGYSVSREKKESFPLTVTSAQKNPTAFYLCASSIRGPSGEQYFGPGTRLTVT.

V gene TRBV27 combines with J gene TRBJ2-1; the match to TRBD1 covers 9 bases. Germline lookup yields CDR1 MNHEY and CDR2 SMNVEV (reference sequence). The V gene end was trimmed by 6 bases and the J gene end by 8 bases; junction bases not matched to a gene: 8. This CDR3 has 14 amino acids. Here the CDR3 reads CASSRGQGYDEQFF. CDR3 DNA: TGTGCCAGCAGCCGCGGACAGGGGTACGATGAGCAGTTCTTC.

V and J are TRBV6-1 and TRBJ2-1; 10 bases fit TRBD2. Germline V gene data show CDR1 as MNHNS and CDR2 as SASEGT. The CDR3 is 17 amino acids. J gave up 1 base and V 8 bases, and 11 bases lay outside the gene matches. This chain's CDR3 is CASFPLAGVGSYNEQFF. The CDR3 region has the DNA TGTGCCAGCTTCCCTCTAGCGGGAGTAGGTTCCTACAATGAGCAGTTCTTC.

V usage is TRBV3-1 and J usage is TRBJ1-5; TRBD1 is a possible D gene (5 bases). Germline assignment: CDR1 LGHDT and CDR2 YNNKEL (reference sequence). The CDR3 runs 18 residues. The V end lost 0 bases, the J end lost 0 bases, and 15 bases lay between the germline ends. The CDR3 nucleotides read TGTGCCAGCAGCCAAGAACCAGGGACCCTAAATAGCAATCAGCCCCAGCATTTT. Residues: CASSQEPGTLNSNQPQHF.

CDR3 loop: CASSGRDYLEETQYF. The CDR3 nucleotides read TGTGCCAGCAGCGGCCGGGACTACCTGGAAGAGACCCAGTACTTC. V gene TRBV9 combines with J gene TRBJ2-5, with 7 bases identical to TRBD2. This CDR3 has 15 residues. Germline CDR1 and CDR2: SGDLS and YYNGEE. Trimming at V came to 3 bases and at J to 3 bases, leaving 8 bases not matched to a gene.

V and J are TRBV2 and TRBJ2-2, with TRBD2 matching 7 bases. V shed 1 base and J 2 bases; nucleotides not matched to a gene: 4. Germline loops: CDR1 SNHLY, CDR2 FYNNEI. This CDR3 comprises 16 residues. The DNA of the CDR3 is TGTGCCAGCAGTGAAGAACTAGCGTCAAACACCGGGGAGCTGTTTTTT. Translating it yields CASSEELASNTGELFF. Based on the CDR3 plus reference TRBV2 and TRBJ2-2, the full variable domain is EPEVTQTPSHQVTQMGQEVILRCVPISNHLYFYWYRQILGQKVEFLVSFYNNEISEKSEIFDDQFSVERPDGSNFTLKIRSTKLEDSAMYFCASSEELASNTGELFFGEGSRLTVL.

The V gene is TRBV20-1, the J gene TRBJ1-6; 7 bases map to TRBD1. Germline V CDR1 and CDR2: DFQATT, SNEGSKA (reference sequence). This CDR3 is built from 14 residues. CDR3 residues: CNATTGRMDSPLHF. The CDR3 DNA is TGCAATGCCACGACAGGGCGAATGGATTCACCCCTCCACTTT.

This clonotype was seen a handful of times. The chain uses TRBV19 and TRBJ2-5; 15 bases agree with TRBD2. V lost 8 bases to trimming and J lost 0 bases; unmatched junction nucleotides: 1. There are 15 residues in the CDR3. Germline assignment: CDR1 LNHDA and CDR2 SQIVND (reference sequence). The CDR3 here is CASGTSGRYQETQYF. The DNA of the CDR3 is TGTGCCAGTGGGACTAGCGGGAGGTACCAAGAGACCCAGTACTTC.

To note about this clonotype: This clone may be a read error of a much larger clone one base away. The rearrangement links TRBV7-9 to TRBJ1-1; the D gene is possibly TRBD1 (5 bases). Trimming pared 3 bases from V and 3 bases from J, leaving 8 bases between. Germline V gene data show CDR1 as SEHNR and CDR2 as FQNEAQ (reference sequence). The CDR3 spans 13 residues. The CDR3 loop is CASSFDSDTEAFF. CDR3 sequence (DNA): TGTGCCAGCAGCTTTGACAGCGACACTGAAGCTTTCTTT. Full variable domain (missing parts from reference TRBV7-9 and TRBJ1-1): DTGVSQNPRHKITKRGQNVTFRCDPISEHNRLYWYRQTLGQGPEFLTYFQNEAQLEKSRLLSDRFSAERPKGSFSTLEIQRTEQGDSAMYLCASSFDSDTEAFFGQGTRLTVV.

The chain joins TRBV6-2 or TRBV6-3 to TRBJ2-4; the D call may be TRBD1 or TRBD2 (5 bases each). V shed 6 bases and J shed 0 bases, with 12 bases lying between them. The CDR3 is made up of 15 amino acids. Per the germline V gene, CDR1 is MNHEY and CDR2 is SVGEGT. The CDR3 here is CASRGERKAKNIQYF. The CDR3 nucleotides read TGTGCCAGCAGGGGGGAGCGAAAAGCCAAAAACATTCAGTACTTC.

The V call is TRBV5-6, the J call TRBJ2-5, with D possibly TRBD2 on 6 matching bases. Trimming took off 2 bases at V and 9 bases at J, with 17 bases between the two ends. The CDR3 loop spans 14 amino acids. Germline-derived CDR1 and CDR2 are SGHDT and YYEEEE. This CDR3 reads CASSLWGPGEAQYF. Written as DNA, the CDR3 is TGTGCCAGCAGCTTATGGGGACCCGGGGAGGCCCAGTACTTC.

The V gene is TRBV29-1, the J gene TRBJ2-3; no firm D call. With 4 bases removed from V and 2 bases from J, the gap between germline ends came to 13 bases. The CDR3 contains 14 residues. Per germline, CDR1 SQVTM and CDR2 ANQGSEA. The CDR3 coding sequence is TGCAGCGTTGGAGTGGTTGAGGACACAGATACGCAGTATTTT. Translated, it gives CSVGVVEDTDTQYF.

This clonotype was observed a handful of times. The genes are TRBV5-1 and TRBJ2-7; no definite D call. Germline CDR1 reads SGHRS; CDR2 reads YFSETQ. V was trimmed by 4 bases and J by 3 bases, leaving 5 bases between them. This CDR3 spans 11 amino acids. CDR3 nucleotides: TGCGCCAGCAGCGACAACTACGAGCAGTACTTC. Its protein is CASSDNYEQYF.

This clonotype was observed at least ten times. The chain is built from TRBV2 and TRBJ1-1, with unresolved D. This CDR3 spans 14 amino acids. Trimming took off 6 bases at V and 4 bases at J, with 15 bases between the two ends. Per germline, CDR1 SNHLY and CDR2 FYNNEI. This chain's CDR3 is CASSPGGVGTEAFF. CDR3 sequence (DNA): TGTGCCAGCAGCCCGGGAGGAGTAGGCACTGAAGCTTTCTTT.

CDR3 nucleotide sequence: TGCAGCGTTCGCGATCGAAGACAGGGTCGGTATTCACCCCTCCACTTT. The encoded protein is CSVRDRRQGRYSPLHF. The rearrangement joins TRBV29-1 to TRBJ1-6, with 7 bases identical to TRBD1. Germline-derived CDR1 and CDR2 are SQVTM and ANQGSEA. The V and J ends lost 5 bases and 8 bases, in that order; junction bases with no gene match: 15. The CDR3 has 16 amino acids.

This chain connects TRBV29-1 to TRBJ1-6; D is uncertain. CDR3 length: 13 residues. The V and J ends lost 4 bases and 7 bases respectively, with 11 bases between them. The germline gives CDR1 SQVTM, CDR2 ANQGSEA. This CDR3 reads CSVGRSRNSPLHF. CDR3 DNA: TGCAGCGTTGGTCGCAGTAGGAATTCACCCCTCCACTTT.

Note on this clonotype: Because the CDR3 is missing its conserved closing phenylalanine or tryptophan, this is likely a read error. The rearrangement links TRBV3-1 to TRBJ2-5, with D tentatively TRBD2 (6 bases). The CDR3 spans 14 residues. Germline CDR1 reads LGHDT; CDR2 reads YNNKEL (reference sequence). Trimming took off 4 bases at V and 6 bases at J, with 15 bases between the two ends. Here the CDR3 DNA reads TGTGCCAGCAGCCTTAGCGGCGGGAACCAGACCCAGTACCTC. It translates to CASSLSGGNQTQYL.

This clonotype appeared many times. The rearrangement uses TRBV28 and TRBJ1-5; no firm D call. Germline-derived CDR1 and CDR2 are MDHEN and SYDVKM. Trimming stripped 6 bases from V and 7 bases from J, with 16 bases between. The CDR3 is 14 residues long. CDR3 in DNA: TGTGCCAGCAGCCAAGAGAAAGTGAGGCAGCCCCAGCATTTT. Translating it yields CASSQEKVRQPQHF.

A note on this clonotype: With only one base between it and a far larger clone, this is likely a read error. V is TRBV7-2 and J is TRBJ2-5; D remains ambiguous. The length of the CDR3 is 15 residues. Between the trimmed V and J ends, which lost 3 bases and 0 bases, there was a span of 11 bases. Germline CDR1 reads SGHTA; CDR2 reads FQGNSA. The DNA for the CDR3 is TGTGCCAGCAGCTTCCGGGTTCGGAACCAAGAGACCCAGTACTTC. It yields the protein CASSFRVRNQETQYF.

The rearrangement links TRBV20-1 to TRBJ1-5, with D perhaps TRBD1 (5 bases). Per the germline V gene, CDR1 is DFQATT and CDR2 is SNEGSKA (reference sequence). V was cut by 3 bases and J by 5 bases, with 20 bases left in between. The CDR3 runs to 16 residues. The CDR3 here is CSARGESMAFHQPQHF. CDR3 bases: TGCAGTGCTAGGGGGGAGAGCATGGCTTTTCATCAGCCCCAGCATTTT.

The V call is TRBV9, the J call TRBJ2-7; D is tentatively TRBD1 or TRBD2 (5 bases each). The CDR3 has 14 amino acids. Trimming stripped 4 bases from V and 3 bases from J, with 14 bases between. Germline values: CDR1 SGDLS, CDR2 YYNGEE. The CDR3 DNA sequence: TGTGCCAGCAGCCCTTCTCTGGGGGTCTACGAGCAGTACTTC. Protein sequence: CASSPSLGVYEQYF.

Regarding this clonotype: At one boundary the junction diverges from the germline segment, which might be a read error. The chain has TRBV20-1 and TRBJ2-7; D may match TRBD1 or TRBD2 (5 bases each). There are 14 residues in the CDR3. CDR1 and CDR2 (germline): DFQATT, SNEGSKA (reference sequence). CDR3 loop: CSAGPRGLFYEQCF. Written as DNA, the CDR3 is TGCAGTGCTGGCCCCCGGGGCCTTTTCTACGAGCAGTGCTTC.